The text below deals with one T cell receptor beta chain. Its specificity is not known. These data are taken from a study of post-analysis software for immune sequencing data. About the research overall: Multiple sclerosis in the patients followed relapsing-remitting, secondary progressive and progressive-relapsing courses.

Findings and caveats of the study: Batch-matched samples strongly co-clustered by F measure. Compared against controls, patients with multiple sclerosis displayed significantly lower normalized Chao1 diversity. Higher frequency in patients than in controls was seen for five TRBV segments, with TRBV5-6, TRBV5-1 and TRBV20-1 among them.

Carried by the TCR beta cDNA libraries were unique molecular identifiers. The source material, about 0.9 to 11 million T cells, gave rise to 510,000 or so cDNA molecules. From the PCR reads, TCRdb called clonotypes with MiXCR, one entry per CDR3 protein. The data contain roughly 200,000 distinct CDR3 sequences, approximately 29% of them singletons. The ends lost 4 bases at V and 7 bases at J; junction bases unmatched: 17. Germline lookup yields CDR1 SGHRS and CDR2 YFSETQ. The CDR3 totals 16 residues. The V gene is TRBV5-1, the J gene TRBJ2-7, with TRBD2 matching 7 bases. This TCR was recovered from a girl under 18 with multiple sclerosis. Sequencing was done on a sample of blood. In nucleotides, the CDR3 is TGCGCCAGCAGCCCCCGGCGGCCTAGCGGCAGACTTGAGCAGTACTTC. Translation: CASSPRRPSGRLEQYF. Full variable domain (outside the CDR3, taken from reference TRBV5-1 and TRBJ2-7): KAGVTQTPRYLIKTRGQQVTLSCSPISGHRSVSWYQQTPGQGLQFLFEYFSETQRNKGNFPGRFSGRQFSNSRSEMNVSTLELGDSALYLCASSPRRPSGRLEQYFGPGTRLTVT.